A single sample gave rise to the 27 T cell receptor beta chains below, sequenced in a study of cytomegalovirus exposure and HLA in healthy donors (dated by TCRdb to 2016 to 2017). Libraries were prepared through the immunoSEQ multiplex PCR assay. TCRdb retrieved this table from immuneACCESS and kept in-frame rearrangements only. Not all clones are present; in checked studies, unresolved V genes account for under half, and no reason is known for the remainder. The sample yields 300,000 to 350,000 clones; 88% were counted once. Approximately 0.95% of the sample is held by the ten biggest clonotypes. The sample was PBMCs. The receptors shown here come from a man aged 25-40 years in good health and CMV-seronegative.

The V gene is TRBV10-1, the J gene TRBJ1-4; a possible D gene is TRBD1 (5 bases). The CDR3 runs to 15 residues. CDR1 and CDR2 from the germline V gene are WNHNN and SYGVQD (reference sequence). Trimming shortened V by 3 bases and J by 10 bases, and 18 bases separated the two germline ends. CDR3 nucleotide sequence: TGCGCCAGCAGTGATATGGAACCCCCAAGGGGAAAACTGTTTTTT. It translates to CASSDMEPPRGKLFF.

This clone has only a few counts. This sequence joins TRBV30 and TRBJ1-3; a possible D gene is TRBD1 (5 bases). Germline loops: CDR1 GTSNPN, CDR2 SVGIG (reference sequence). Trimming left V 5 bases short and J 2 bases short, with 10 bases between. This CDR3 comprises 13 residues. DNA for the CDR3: TGTGCCTGGGGGCAGGGTCCTGGAAACACCATATATTTT. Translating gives CAWGQGPGNTIYF.

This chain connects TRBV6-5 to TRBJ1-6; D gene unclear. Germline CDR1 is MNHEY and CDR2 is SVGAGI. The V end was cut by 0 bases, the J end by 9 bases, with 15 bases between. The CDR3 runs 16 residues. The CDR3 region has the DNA TGTGCCAGCAGTTACTCGCGGAAGGTTTCGGGTTCACCCCTCCACTTT. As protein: CASSYSRKVSGSPLHF.

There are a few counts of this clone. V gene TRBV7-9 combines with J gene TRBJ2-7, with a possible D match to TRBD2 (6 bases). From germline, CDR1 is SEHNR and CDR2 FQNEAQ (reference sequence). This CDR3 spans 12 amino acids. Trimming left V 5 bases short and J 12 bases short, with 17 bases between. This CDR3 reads CASSHRDLGLYF. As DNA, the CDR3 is TGTGCCAGCAGCCACCGGGACTTGGGGCTGTACTTC.

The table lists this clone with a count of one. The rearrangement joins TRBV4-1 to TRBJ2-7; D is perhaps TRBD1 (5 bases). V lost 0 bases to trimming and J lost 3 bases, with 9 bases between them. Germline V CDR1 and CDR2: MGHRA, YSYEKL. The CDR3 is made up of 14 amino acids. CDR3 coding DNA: TGCGCCAGCAGCCAAGAAACCAGGGTCTACGAGCAGTACTTC. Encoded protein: CASSQETRVYEQYF.

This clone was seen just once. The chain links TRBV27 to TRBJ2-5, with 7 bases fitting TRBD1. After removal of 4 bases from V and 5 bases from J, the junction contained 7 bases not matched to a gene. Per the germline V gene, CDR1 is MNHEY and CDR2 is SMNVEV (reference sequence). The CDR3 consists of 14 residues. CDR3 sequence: CASSSLTGKETQYF. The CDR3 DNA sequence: TGTGCCAGCAGTTCTCTGACAGGGAAGGAGACCCAGTACTTC.

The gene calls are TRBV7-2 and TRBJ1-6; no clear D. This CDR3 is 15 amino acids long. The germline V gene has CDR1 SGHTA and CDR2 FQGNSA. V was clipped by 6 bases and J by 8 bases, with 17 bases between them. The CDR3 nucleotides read TGTGCCAGCAGGCTTAGCCACATCCCCCATTCACCCCTCCACTTT. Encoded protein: CASRLSHIPHSPLHF. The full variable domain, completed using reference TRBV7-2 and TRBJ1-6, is GAGVSQSPSNKVTEKGKDVELRCDPISGHTALYWYRQSLGQGLEFLIYFQGNSAPDKSGLPSDRFSAERTGGSVSTLTIQRTQQEDSAVYLCASRLSHIPHSPLHFGNGTRLTVT.

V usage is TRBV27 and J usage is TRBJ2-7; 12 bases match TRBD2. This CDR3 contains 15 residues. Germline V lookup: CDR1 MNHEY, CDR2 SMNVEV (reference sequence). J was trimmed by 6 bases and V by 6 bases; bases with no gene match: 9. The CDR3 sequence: CASSTILAGGREQYF. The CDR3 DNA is TGTGCCAGCAGCACCATACTAGCGGGGGGCCGCGAGCAGTACTTC.

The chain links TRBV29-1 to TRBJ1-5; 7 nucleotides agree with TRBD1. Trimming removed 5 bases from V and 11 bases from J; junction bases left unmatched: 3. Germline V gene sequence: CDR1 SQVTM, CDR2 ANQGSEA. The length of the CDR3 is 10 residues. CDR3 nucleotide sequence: TGCAGCGTTCTAGACAGGGCCCAGCATTTT. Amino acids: CSVLDRAQHF.

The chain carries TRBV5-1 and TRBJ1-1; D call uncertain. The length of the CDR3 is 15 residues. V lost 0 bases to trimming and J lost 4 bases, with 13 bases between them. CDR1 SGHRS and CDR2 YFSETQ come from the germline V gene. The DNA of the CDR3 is TGCGCCAGCAGCTTGGCCGTTGGAGCGGGCACTGAAGCTTTCTTT. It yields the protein CASSLAVGAGTEAFF.

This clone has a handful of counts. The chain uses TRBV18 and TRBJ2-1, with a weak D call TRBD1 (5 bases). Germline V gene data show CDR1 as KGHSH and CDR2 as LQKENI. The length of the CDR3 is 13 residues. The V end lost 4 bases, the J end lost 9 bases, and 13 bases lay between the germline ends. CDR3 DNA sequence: TGTGCCAGCTCACTCTCCAGGGTTACTGAGCAGTTCTTC. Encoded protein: CASSLSRVTEQFF.

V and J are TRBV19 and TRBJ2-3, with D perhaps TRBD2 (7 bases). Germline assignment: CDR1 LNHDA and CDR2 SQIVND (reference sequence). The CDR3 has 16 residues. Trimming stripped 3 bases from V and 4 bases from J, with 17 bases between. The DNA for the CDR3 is TGTGCCAGTAGTATCGGTTCGGGGGGCAGGGCAGATACGCAGTATTTT. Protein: CASSIGSGGRADTQYF. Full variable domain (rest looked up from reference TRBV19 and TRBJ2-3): DGGITQSPKYLFRKEGQNVTLSCEQNLNHDAMYWYRQDPGQGLRLIYYSQIVNDFQKGDIAEGYSVSREKKESFPLTVTSAQKNPTAFYLCASSIGSGGRADTQYFGPGTRLTVL.

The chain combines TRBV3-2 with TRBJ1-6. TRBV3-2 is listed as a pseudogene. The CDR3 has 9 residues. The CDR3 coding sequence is TGTGCCAGCAGACATCGGCGGCGATTT. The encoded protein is CASRHRRRF.

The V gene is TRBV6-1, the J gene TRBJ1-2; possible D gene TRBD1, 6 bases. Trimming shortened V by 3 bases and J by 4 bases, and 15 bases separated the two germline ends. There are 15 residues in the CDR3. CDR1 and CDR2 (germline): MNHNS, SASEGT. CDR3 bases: TGTGCCAGCAGTGAGCCTAATTACAGGGCCTATGGCTACACCTTC. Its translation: CASSEPNYRAYGYTF.

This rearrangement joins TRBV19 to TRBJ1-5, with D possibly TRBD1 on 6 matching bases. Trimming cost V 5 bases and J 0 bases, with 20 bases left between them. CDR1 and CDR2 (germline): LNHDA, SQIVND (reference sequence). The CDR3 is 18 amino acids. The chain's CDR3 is CASSPQGGGPNSNQPQHF. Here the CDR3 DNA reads TGTGCCAGTAGTCCCCAGGGCGGGGGGCCAAATAGCAATCAGCCCCAGCATTTT. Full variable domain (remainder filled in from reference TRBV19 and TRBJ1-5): DGGITQSPKYLFRKEGQNVTLSCEQNLNHDAMYWYRQDPGQGLRLIYYSQIVNDFQKGDIAEGYSVSREKKESFPLTVTSAQKNPTAFYLCASSPQGGGPNSNQPQHFGDGTRLSIL.

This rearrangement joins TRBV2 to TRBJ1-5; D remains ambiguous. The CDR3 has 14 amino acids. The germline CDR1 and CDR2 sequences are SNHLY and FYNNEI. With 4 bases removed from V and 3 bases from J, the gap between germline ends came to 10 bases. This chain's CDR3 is CASSAGSINQPQHF. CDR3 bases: TGTGCCAGCAGTGCGGGGTCTATCAATCAGCCCCAGCATTTT. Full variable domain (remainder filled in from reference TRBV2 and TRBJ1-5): EPEVTQTPSHQVTQMGQEVILRCVPISNHLYFYWYRQILGQKVEFLVSFYNNEISEKSEIFDDQFSVERPDGSNFTLKIRSTKLEDSAMYFCASSAGSINQPQHFGDGTRLSIL.

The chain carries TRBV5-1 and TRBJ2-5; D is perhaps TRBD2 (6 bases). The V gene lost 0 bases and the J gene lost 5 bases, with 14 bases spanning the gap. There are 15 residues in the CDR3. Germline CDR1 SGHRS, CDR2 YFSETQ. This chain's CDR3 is CASSLAGGEAETQYF. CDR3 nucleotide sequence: TGCGCCAGCAGCTTGGCAGGCGGGGAGGCGGAGACCCAGTACTTC.

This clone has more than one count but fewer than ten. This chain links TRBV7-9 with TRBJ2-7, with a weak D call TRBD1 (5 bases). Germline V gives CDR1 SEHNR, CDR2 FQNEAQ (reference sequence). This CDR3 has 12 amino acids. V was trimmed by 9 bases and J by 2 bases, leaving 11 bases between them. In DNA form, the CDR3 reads TGTGCCAGTGGACAAGGGACCTACGAGCAGTACTTC. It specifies CASGQGTYEQYF.

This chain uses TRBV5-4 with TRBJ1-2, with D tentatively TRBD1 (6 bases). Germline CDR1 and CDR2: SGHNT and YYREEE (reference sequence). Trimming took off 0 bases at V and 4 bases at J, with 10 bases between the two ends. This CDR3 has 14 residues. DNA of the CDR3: TGTGCCAGCAGCTTGGACAGGGCGAGCTATGGCTACACCTTC. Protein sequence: CASSLDRASYGYTF.

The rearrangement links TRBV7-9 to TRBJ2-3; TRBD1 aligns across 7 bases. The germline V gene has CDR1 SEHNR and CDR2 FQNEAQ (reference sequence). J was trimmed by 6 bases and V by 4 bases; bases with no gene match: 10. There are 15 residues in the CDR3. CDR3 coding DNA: TGTGCCAGCAGCTCCCGGGGCCCCAGGGGGGATACGCAGTATTTT. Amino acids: CASSSRGPRGDTQYF.

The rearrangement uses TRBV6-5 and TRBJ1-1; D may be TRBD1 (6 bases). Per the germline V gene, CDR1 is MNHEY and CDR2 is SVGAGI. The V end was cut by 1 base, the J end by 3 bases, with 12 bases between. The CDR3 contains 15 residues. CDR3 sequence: CASSYLWEGDTEAFF. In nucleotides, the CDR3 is TGTGCCAGCAGTTACTTGTGGGAGGGGGACACTGAAGCTTTCTTT.

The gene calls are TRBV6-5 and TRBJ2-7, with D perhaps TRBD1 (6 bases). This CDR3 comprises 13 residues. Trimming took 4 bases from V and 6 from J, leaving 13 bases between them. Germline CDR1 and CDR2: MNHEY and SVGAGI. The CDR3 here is CASSWMQGLEQYF. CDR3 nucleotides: TGTGCCAGCAGTTGGATGCAGGGGCTCGAGCAGTACTTC.

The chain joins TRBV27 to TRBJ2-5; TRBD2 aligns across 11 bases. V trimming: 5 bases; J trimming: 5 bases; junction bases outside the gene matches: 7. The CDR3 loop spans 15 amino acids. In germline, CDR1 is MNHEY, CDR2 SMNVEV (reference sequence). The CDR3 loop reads CASSQTSGGGETQYF. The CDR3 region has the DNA TGTGCCAGCAGTCAAACTAGCGGGGGAGGGGAGACCCAGTACTTC.

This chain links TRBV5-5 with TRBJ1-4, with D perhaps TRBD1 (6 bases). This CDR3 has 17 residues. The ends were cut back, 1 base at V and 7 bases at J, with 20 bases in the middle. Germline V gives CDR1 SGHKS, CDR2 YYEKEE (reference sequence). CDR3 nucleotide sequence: TGTGCCAGCAGCTTGTCCCTACAGGGTCCGGTGTCTGAAAAACTGTTTTTT. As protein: CASSLSLQGPVSEKLFF.

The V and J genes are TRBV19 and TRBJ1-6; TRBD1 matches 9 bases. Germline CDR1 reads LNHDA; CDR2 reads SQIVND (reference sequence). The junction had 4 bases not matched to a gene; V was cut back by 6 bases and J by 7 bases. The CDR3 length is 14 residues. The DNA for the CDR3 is TGTGCCAGTAGCACCACAGGGGGCAATTCACCCCTCCACTTT. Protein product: CASSTTGGNSPLHF. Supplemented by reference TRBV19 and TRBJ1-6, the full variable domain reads DGGITQSPKYLFRKEGQNVTLSCEQNLNHDAMYWYRQDPGQGLRLIYYSQIVNDFQKGDIAEGYSVSREKKESFPLTVTSAQKNPTAFYLCASSTTGGNSPLHFGNGTRLTVT.

CDR3 nucleotides: TGTGCCAGCAGCTTAATTTTCCACTCAGATACGCAGTATTTT. Translation: CASSLIFHSDTQYF. V is TRBV7-8 and J is TRBJ2-3; D gene unclear. Between the trimmed V and J ends, which lost 2 bases and 4 bases, there was a span of 10 bases. Germline loops: CDR1 SGHVS, CDR2 FQNEAQ. The length of the CDR3 is 14 residues.

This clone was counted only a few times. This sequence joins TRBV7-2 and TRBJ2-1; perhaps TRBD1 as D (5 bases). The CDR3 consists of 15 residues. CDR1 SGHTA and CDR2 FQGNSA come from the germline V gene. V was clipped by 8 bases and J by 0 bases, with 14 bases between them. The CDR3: CASSSVGVSYNEQFF. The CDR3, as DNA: TGTGCCAGCTCATCCGTAGGGGTCTCCTACAATGAGCAGTTCTTC.